This TCR beta chain derives from a study of blood T cells in healthy people across ages. The CDR3 sequence is 13 residues long. Germline loops: CDR1 WSHSY, CDR2 SAAADI. V lost 2 bases and J lost 1, with 6 bases in between. This clonotype has just a few counts. With a J-beta primer mix and a sample-barcoded 5' primer, a second PCR ran about 7 to 12 cycles. TCRdb passed the 5' RACE reads through MiXCR, listing each CDR3 protein once. Of about 760,000 distinct CDR3 sequences in the sample, approximately 25% were seen once. This sample also appeared in a second study, on T cells of mothers and their children. As reported in that work: It was related mother-child pairs that showed slightly higher overlap than unrelated pairs, without reaching significance.

The sequence was obtained from a boy aged 10-17 years in good health. The rearrangement links TRBV10-2 to TRBJ2-7; no reliable D call. Material for sequencing was blood. Written as DNA, the CDR3 is TGCGCCAGCAGTGAGGTAGGGTCCTACGAGCAGTACTTC. Translating gives CASSEVGSYEQYF.